This T cell receptor beta chain comes out of a study of naive and memory T cell subsets. Study-wide findings and caveats: A clonotype means one alpha or beta sequence, not an alpha/beta pair. In CD4 and CD8 cells, diversity dropped from naive through EMRA. There was no ground truth to check naive and memory subset results.

The CDR3 length is 15 residues. Per germline, CDR1 LGHDT and CDR2 YNNKEL (reference sequence). The V gene end was trimmed by 2 bases and the J gene end by 6 bases; junction bases not matched to a gene: 5. An equimolar mix of two oligonucleotides served as the beta constant-region primer for TRBC1 and TRBC2. TCRdb used MiXCR to reprocess the UMI-ligation and nested PCR reads, holding one entry per CDR3 protein. The sample shows roughly 140,000 distinct CDR3 sequences, about a sixth of them seen only once. This clonotype has a handful of counts. Antigen specificity is unknown. After the first PCR, alpha and beta chain libraries were processed separately.

Sequenced: naive CD4+ T cells from blood. V usage is TRBV3-1 and J usage is TRBJ1-5; 9 positions match TRBD1. The sequence derives from a human donor in good health. This chain's CDR3 is CASSQSGTGPQPQHF. CDR3 DNA: TGTGCCAGCAGCCAATCCGGGACAGGGCCTCAGCCCCAGCATTTT.